The 18 T cell receptor beta chains listed next were all sequenced from one sample in a study of siplizumab effects on memory and regulatory T cells. Libraries were prepared by immunoSEQ multiplex PCR; TCRdb keeps only in-frame clonotypes and omits some of them. The table lists some 97,000 clones, about nine tenths of them singletons. Source material: CD4+ T cells sorted from blood. The receptors shown here come from a human donor in good health. Some clones in this sample may be carry-over from other donors' samples.

The chain joins TRBV5-1 to TRBJ2-1; the match to TRBD2 covers 8 bases. V shed 2 bases and J 1 base; nucleotides not matched to a gene: 2. The germline CDR1 and CDR2 sequences are SGHRS and YFSETQ. The CDR3 runs 15 residues. The CDR3, as DNA: TGCGCCAGCAGCTTAGCGGGAGAATCCTACAATGAGCAGTTCTTC. Translating gives CASSLAGESYNEQFF. The entire variable domain, with the rest obtained from reference TRBV5-1 and TRBJ2-1, is as follows: KAGVTQTPRYLIKTRGQQVTLSCSPISGHRSVSWYQQTPGQGLQFLFEYFSETQRNKGNFPGRFSGRQFSNSRSEMNVSTLELGDSALYLCASSLAGESYNEQFFGPGTRLTVL.

This chain links TRBV11-2 with TRBJ1-1; unclear D gene. With 4 bases removed from V and 1 base from J, the gap between germline ends came to 13 bases. The CDR3 has 15 residues. Germline V gene sequence: CDR1 SGHAT, CDR2 FQNNGV. CDR3 nucleotide sequence: TGTGCCAGCAGCTCCATACATGGCGGGAACACTGAAGCTTTCTTT. Amino acids: CASSSIHGGNTEAFF.

The chain is built from TRBV28 and TRBJ1-2; D is uncertain. V was pared by 9 bases and J by 2 bases, with 7 bases between. The V gene's germline CDR1 is MDHEN and CDR2 SYDVKM. The CDR3 loop spans 11 amino acids. CDR3 in DNA: TGTGCCAGTACGGGGAACTATGGCTACACCTTC. As protein: CASTGNYGYTF.

J is TRBJ1-5 and V is TRBV10-2; no clear D. The CDR3 consists of 13 residues. Germline V CDR1 and CDR2: WSHSY, SAAADI. V gave up 8 bases and J gave up 1 base, with 9 bases separating them. The chain's CDR3 is CASAGNSNQPQHF. The CDR3 coding sequence is TGCGCCAGCGCGGGGAACAGCAATCAGCCCCAGCATTTT.

The V and J genes are TRBV11-3 and TRBJ2-2; 8 bases map to TRBD1. CDR3 size: 15 residues. Germline CDR1 reads SGHNT; CDR2 reads YENEEA. Unmatched junction bases numbered 3, after V lost 4 bases and J lost 2 bases. In DNA form, the CDR3 reads TGTGCCAGCAGCTCTGGACAGGGAAACACCGGGGAGCTGTTTTTT. Translated: CASSSGQGNTGELFF.

J is TRBJ1-6 and V is TRBV29-1, with a tentative D call TRBD1 (5 bases). Deletions cut 0 bases from V and 3 bases from J, with 9 bases between. Germline-derived CDR1 and CDR2 are SQVTM and ANQGSEA. The CDR3 has 15 residues. CDR3 in DNA: TGCAGCGTTGAAGAATTGGGGGACTATAATTCACCCCTCCACTTT. It codes for CSVEELGDYNSPLHF.

This chain connects TRBV19 to TRBJ2-7; 11 nucleotides agree with TRBD1. CDR1 and CDR2 (germline): LNHDA, SQIVND (reference sequence). V shed 10 bases, J shed 2 bases, and the junction held 4 bases outside the gene matches. The CDR3 extends over 13 amino acids. As DNA, the CDR3 is TGTGCCACCAGGACAGGGGGCACCTACGAGCAGTACTTC. Protein product: CATRTGGTYEQYF. Supplemented by reference TRBV19 and TRBJ2-7, the full variable domain reads DGGITQSPKYLFRKEGQNVTLSCEQNLNHDAMYWYRQDPGQGLRLIYYSQIVNDFQKGDIAEGYSVSREKKESFPLTVTSAQKNPTAFYLCATRTGGTYEQYFGPGTRLTVT.

V gene TRBV7-3 combines with J gene TRBJ2-3; D uncertain. V lost 2 bases and J lost 5, with 11 bases in between. CDR1 SGHTA and CDR2 FQGTGA come from the germline V gene. This CDR3 spans 14 amino acids. The CDR3 reads CASSLGPSGDTQYF. CDR3 in DNA: TGTGCCAGCAGCTTAGGTCCCAGTGGAGATACGCAGTATTTT. The complete variable domain, with remaining parts taken from reference TRBV7-3 and TRBJ2-3, reads GAGVSQTPSNKVTEKGKYVELRCDPISGHTALYWYRQSLGQGPEFLIYFQGTGAADDSGLPNDRFFAVRPEGSVSTLKIQRTERGDSAVYLCASSLGPSGDTQYFGPGTRLTVL.

The J gene is TRBJ1-1, the V gene TRBV30; weak D call: TRBD1 (6 bases). Germline CDR1 is GTSNPN and CDR2 is SVGIG (reference sequence). Deletions cut 2 bases from V and 0 bases from J, with 7 bases between. The CDR3 is 13 residues long. The CDR3 here is CAWSQGLNTEAFF. The CDR3 bases are TGTGCCTGGAGTCAGGGGTTGAACACTGAAGCTTTCTTT.

The genes are TRBV18 and TRBJ2-2; TRBD1 matches 8 bases. With V trimmed by 5 bases and J by 4 bases, 9 bases remained unmatched. This CDR3 has 16 residues. Germline V gene sequence: CDR1 KGHSH, CDR2 LQKENI. The CDR3 loop is CASSAGQAALTGELFF. In DNA form, the CDR3 reads TGTGCCAGCTCAGCGGGACAGGCAGCCCTCACCGGGGAGCTGTTTTTT.

V and J are TRBV7-3 and TRBJ1-5; 7 bases map to TRBD1. The CDR3 contains 13 residues. From germline, CDR1 is SGHTA and CDR2 FQGTGA. V shed 6 bases and J 4 bases; nucleotides not matched to a gene: 3. The CDR3 loop reads CASSQDRNQPQHF. The DNA of the CDR3 is TGTGCCAGCAGTCAGGACAGGAATCAGCCCCAGCATTTT.

The chain links TRBV5-8 to TRBJ2-1; the D gene could be TRBD1 or TRBD2 (5 bases each). CDR3 length equals 16 residues. Trimming stripped 5 bases from V and 3 bases from J, with 18 bases between. CDR1 is SGHTS and CDR2 is YDEGEE in the germline V gene. This CDR3 is CASSRKKRTNYNEQFF. Here the CDR3 DNA reads TGTGCCAGCAGTCGTAAAAAGCGGACAAACTACAATGAGCAGTTCTTC.

The chain is built from TRBV27 and TRBJ1-2, with D perhaps TRBD1 (5 bases). Trimming left V 2 bases short and J 4 bases short, with 8 bases between. The CDR3 extends over 13 amino acids. Germline values: CDR1 MNHEY, CDR2 SMNVEV (reference sequence). CDR3 coding DNA: TGTGCCAGCAGTTTAGCAGGGAGCTATGGCTACACCTTC. Translated, it gives CASSLAGSYGYTF.

This chain joins TRBV6-1 and TRBJ2-3; 9 nucleotides align to TRBD1. The CDR3 extends over 15 amino acids. Germline assignment: CDR1 MNHNS and CDR2 SASEGT. The V segment lost 7 bases and the J segment 3 bases; nucleotides outside the gene matches: 8. The CDR3 here is CASISGTGYTDTQYF. DNA for the CDR3: TGTGCCAGCATCTCCGGGACAGGGTATACAGATACGCAGTATTTT.

This clone was picked up one time. This sequence joins TRBV19 and TRBJ2-6, with 7 bases identical to TRBD1. CDR3 size: 16 residues. The junction had 3 bases not matched to a gene; V was cut back by 4 bases and J by 0 bases. Germline V gene sequence: CDR1 LNHDA, CDR2 SQIVND (reference sequence). The CDR3 region has the DNA TGTGCCAGTAGTACTTACAGGGGCTCTGGGGCCAACGTCCTGACTTTC. Translated: CASSTYRGSGANVLTF.

The gene calls are TRBV5-1 and TRBJ2-5; perhaps TRBD2 as D (6 bases). The CDR3 has 14 amino acids. Trimming stripped 0 bases from V and 5 bases from J, with 11 bases between. In germline, CDR1 is SGHRS, CDR2 YFSETQ. CDR3 DNA sequence: TGCGCCAGCAGCTTGGTGGGCGGGACGGAGACCCAGTACTTC. Protein sequence: CASSLVGGTETQYF.

This chain uses TRBV27 with TRBJ2-7; D unresolved. CDR1 is MNHEY, CDR2 SMNVEV, per germline (reference sequence). This CDR3 region has 13 residues. V lost 5 bases and J lost 3, with 11 bases in between. CDR3 protein: CASSSLDNYEQYF. The CDR3 region has the DNA TGTGCCAGCAGTAGTCTAGATAACTACGAGCAGTACTTC.

This chain connects TRBV11-2 to TRBJ2-1; D may be TRBD2 (5 bases). This CDR3 spans 14 amino acids. V was cut by 6 bases and J by 9 bases, with 18 bases left in between. Germline V gene lookup returns CDR1 SGHAT and CDR2 FQNNGV. Written as DNA, the CDR3 is TGTGCCAGCAGTCGGAGACTATCGGCCAGTGAGCAGTTCTTC. This codes for CASSRRLSASEQFF.